One sample yielded the 17 T cell receptor beta chains listed below, sequenced in a study of blood T cells in healthy people across ages. Alongside a J-beta primer mix, a sample-barcoded 5' primer served in a second PCR lasting about 7 to 11 cycles. MiXCR was run by TCRdb on the 5' RACE reads, yielding one entry per CDR3 protein. The data hold approximately 1,100,000 distinct CDR3 sequences, with 40% to 45% observed a single time. Sample: blood. The source is an older woman in good health.

This clonotype showed up just a few times. The genes are TRBV5-1 and TRBJ2-7; no reliable D call. Trimming pared 0 bases from V and 7 bases from J, leaving 14 bases between. Per germline, CDR1 SGHRS and CDR2 YFSETQ. The CDR3 sequence is 14 residues long. Written as DNA, the CDR3 is TGCGCCAGCAGCTTGGCCGCTTCCTACGGGGAGCAGTACTTC. This encodes CASSLAASYGEQYF.

The chain carries TRBV5-1 and TRBJ2-3; D is unresolved. Trimming removed 1 base from V and 2 bases from J, with 11 bases in between. From germline, CDR1 is SGHRS and CDR2 YFSETQ. The CDR3 is made up of 15 amino acids. The CDR3 loop is CASSLRPQNTDTQYF. CDR3 nucleotides: TGCGCCAGCAGCTTGAGGCCGCAGAACACAGATACGCAGTATTTT. Supplemented by reference TRBV5-1 and TRBJ2-3, the full variable domain reads KAGVTQTPRYLIKTRGQQVTLSCSPISGHRSVSWYQQTPGQGLQFLFEYFSETQRNKGNFPGRFSGRQFSNSRSEMNVSTLELGDSALYLCASSLRPQNTDTQYFGPGTRLTVL.

This clonotype was detected a few times. The V gene is TRBV29-1, the J gene TRBJ2-3; no clear D gene. The V end was cut by 4 bases, the J end by 0 bases, with 14 bases between. The germline V gene encodes CDR1 SQVTM and CDR2 ANQGSEA. The CDR3 is 15 amino acids. Here the CDR3 DNA reads TGCAGCGTTGTCGGAACATCTATTAGCACAGATACGCAGTATTTT. It encodes CSVVGTSISTDTQYF.

The chain couples TRBV15 to TRBJ2-7; D not resolved. V was shortened by 4 bases and J by 0 bases, with 10 bases between the two germline ends. This CDR3 has 14 amino acids. In germline, CDR1 is LNHNV, CDR2 YYDKDF (reference sequence). For the CDR3, the DNA is TGTGCCACCAGCAACGGAGTCAGCTCCTACGAGCAGTACTTC. As protein: CATSNGVSSYEQYF.

The CDR3 sequence: CASSQDPQGARNIQYF. The DNA of the CDR3 is TGCGCCAGCAGCCAAGACCCACAGGGGGCGCGTAACATTCAGTACTTC. V usage is TRBV4-1 and J usage is TRBJ2-4; 9 bases fit TRBD1. Germline V gene data show CDR1 as MGHRA and CDR2 as YSYEKL. J lost 7 bases, V lost 0 bases, and 7 bases had no gene match. The CDR3 is 16 residues long.

The table lists this clonotype with a few counts. This chain joins TRBV6-5 and TRBJ2-1; 8 nucleotides match TRBD2. V was pared by 6 bases and J by 0 bases, with 10 bases of the junction left unmatched. This CDR3 contains 17 residues. The germline gives CDR1 MNHEY, CDR2 SVGAGI. In nucleotides, the CDR3 is TGTGCCAGCAGGTCCACTAGCGGCATCCCCTCCTACAATGAGCAGTTCTTC. Amino acids: CASRSTSGIPSYNEQFF.

The rearrangement links TRBV6-6 to TRBJ2-7; TRBD2 agrees at 12 bases. This CDR3 is 16 amino acids long. The V segment lost 6 bases and the J segment 3 bases; nucleotides outside the gene matches: 9. The germline V gene has CDR1 MNHNY and CDR2 SVGAGI (reference sequence). The CDR3 spells CASSPGASGRGYEQYF. The CDR3 bases are TGTGCCAGCAGCCCAGGGGCTAGCGGGAGGGGCTACGAGCAGTACTTC.

This clonotype was observed at least ten times. This chain uses TRBV10-2 with TRBJ2-6; D may be TRBD1 (6 bases). V was cut by 6 bases and J by 4 bases, with 16 bases left in between. The germline V gene encodes CDR1 WSHSY and CDR2 SAAADI. This CDR3 comprises 16 residues. This CDR3 reads CASSPDRPSGANVLTF. As DNA, the CDR3 is TGCGCCAGCAGCCCGGACAGACCCTCAGGGGCCAACGTCCTGACTTTC.

This clonotype occurred a few times. J is TRBJ2-3 and V is TRBV5-1, with D uncertain. The V gene lost 0 bases and the J gene lost 4 bases, with 9 bases spanning the gap. CDR3 length: 14 residues. Germline V CDR1 and CDR2: SGHRS, YFSETQ. In DNA, the CDR3 is TGCGCCAGCAGCTTGGAGGCGGTCCCAGATACGCAGTATTTT. Its translation: CASSLEAVPDTQYF.

This clonotype has only one observation. The V and J genes are TRBV20-1 and TRBJ1-3; D ambiguous. Germline loops: CDR1 DFQATT, CDR2 SNEGSKA (reference sequence). The length of the CDR3 is 11 residues. V shed 6 bases and J shed 1 base, with 4 bases lying between them. CDR3 bases: TGCAGTGCCCCTTCTGGAAACACCATATATTTT. This sequence encodes CSAPSGNTIYF.

The chain combines TRBV2 with TRBJ2-3; D is undetermined. V was trimmed by 8 bases and J by 1 base, leaving 16 bases between them. The CDR3 is made up of 15 amino acids. Germline V gene lookup returns CDR1 SNHLY and CDR2 FYNNEI. The chain's CDR3 is CASAIRALGTDTQYF. The CDR3 DNA sequence: TGTGCCAGCGCGATACGGGCGCTGGGCACAGATACGCAGTATTTT.

The rearrangement joins TRBV2 to TRBJ2-1; D not certain. The CDR3 sequence is 13 residues long. Trimming took 8 bases from V and 1 from J, leaving 9 bases between them. The V gene's germline CDR1 is SNHLY and CDR2 FYNNEI. For the CDR3, the DNA is TGTGCCAGCCGCGGCAAATCCTACAATGAGCAGTTCTTC. Translation gives CASRGKSYNEQFF.

The rearrangement links TRBV6-2 or TRBV6-3 to TRBJ1-1; TRBD1 matches at 9 bases. The germline V gene encodes CDR1 MNHEY and CDR2 SVGEGT. Losses at the gene ends were 2 bases for V and 1 base for J; bases not matched to a gene: 8. The CDR3 is 17 amino acids. In DNA, the CDR3 is TGTGCCAGCAGTTACCCGGGACAGGGATGGCCGAACACTGAAGCTTTCTTT. It codes for CASSYPGQGWPNTEAFF.

This clonotype has more than one count but fewer than ten. The V gene is TRBV6-5, the J gene TRBJ2-3; D possibly uses TRBD1 or TRBD2 (5 bases each). Germline lookup yields CDR1 MNHEY and CDR2 SVGAGI. The CDR3 loop spans 14 amino acids. V lost 2 bases and J lost 6, with 12 bases in between. The CDR3 nucleotides are TGTGCCAGCAGTTACGGGGCTAGCCGGGATACGCAGTATTTT. It translates to CASSYGASRDTQYF.

A single count supports this clonotype. The chain uses TRBV3-1 and TRBJ2-1, with D perhaps TRBD1 (6 bases). The CDR3 runs to 13 residues. V gave up 2 bases and J gave up 10 bases, with 12 bases separating them. The V gene's germline CDR1 is LGHDT and CDR2 YNNKEL (reference sequence). CDR3 bases: TGTGCCAGCAGCCAAAACAGGGTCGGGGAGCAGTTCTTC. Its protein product is CASSQNRVGEQFF.

This clonotype was observed a few times. The chain employs TRBV20-1 and TRBJ1-2, with D tentatively TRBD1 (5 bases). The germline gives CDR1 DFQATT, CDR2 SNEGSKA (reference sequence). The V and J ends lost 0 bases and 4 bases respectively, with 12 bases between them. The CDR3 runs to 14 residues. Here the CDR3 reads CSAREAGRLYGYTF. DNA of the CDR3: TGCAGTGCTAGAGAGGCAGGGCGCCTCTATGGCTACACCTTC.

The chain combines TRBV12-3 or TRBV12-4 with TRBJ1-4, with D tentatively TRBD1 (6 bases). V lost 0 bases to trimming and J lost 7 bases, with 9 bases between them. This CDR3 spans 14 amino acids. This CDR3 is CASSLAQGSEKLFF. In DNA, the CDR3 is TGTGCCAGCAGTTTAGCACAGGGAAGTGAAAAACTGTTTTTT.